This T cell receptor (beta chain) was retrieved from a study of T cells in tumors after PD-1 blockade. TCRdb's copy holds only in-frame clones and misses some; the assay was immunoSEQ multiplex PCR. The data show around 46,000 clones, with roughly three quarters seen just once and about a sixth held by the top ten. Sample: PBMCs, taken before anti-PD-1 treatment. This clonotype was obtained from a human donor with basal cell carcinoma.

CDR3 protein: CASSQAGALAGGEQFF. CDR3 DNA: TGTGCCAGCAGCCAAGCAGGAGCACTAGCGGGGGGCGAGCAGTTCTTC. The rearrangement links TRBV3-1 (or the pseudogene TRBV3-2) to TRBJ2-1; 12 nucleotides line up with TRBD2. CDR1 is LGHDT and CDR2 is YNNKEL in the germline V gene (reference sequence). This CDR3 contains 16 residues. J lost 10 bases, V lost 1 base, and 8 bases had no gene match.